This is a list of T cell receptor beta chains from one sample in a study of vaccination and CD4 T cells after COVID-19. Which antigens these TCRs recognize remains unknown. MiXCR was run by TCRdb on the PCR reads, yielding one entry per CDR3 protein. The data contain approximately 25,000 distinct CDR3 sequences, about three fifths of them singletons. Specimen: CD4+ T cells from blood, cultured in vitro. All receptors derive from a human donor who had recovered from COVID-19. The CDR3 runs from the conserved cysteine through the conserved F or W. D genes are given only for firm matches. Expanded clones are given a class, and other clones once, few, many or no size at all.

size	V	D	J	DNA	CDR3
NA	TRBV6-5	NA	TRBJ1-1	TGTGCCAGCAGTTACACTACAGGGAGAACTGAAGCTTTCTTT	CASSYTTGRTEAFF
once	TRBV30	TRBD1	TRBJ1-5	TGTGCCTGGAGTGCTGGGACAGGGCGTAATCAGCCCCAGCATTTT	CAWSAGTGRNQPQHF
NA	TRBV20-1	NA	TRBJ1-1	TGCAGTGCTAAGGGGCTTGGGGGGACGGCTTTCTTT	CSAKGLGGTAFF
NA	TRBV19	NA	TRBJ1-6	TGTGTCAGTAGGAAGCCCGACGGTCGTAATTCACCCCTCCACTTT	CVSRKPDGRNSPLHF
NA	TRBV30	NA	TRBJ1-1	TGTGCCTGGAGTGTACGTGGAGGACAGCGGGCGTCAGAAGCTTTCTTT	CAWSVRGGQRASEAFF
few	TRBV7-8	NA	TRBJ1-1	TGTGCCAGCAGCTTGGAGGGGAACACTGAAGCTTTCTTT	CASSLEGNTEAFF
NA	TRBV6-2/TRBV6-3	NA	TRBJ1-3	TGTGCCAGCAGTTACTTCGGCGGGAGGAGAAACACCATATATTTT	CASSYFGGRRNTIYF
NA	TRBV20-1	NA	TRBJ1-4	TGCAGTGCTAGAAGGCCTACTAATGAAAAACTGTTTTTT	CSARRPTNEKLFF
NA	TRBV6-1	NA	TRBJ1-3	TGTGCCAGCAGTGAAACGAACCGGGACCCAACCACCATATATTTT	CASSETNRDPTTIYF
once	TRBV7-2	TRBD1	TRBJ1-5	TGTGCCAGCAGCCCGGGACAGAATAGCAATCAGCCCCAGCATTTT	CASSPGQNSNQPQHF
NA	TRBV6-5	NA	TRBJ1-6	TGTGCCAGCAGTTACGCGACTTCCCCAGGGCCGCGTAATTCACCCCTCCACTTT	CASSYATSPGPRNSPLHF
NA	TRBV7-2	NA	TRBJ2-3	TGTGCCAGCAGCCTACAATATCTTCTCACAGATACGCAGTATTTT	CASSLQYLLTDTQYF
NA	TRBV6-4	TRBD2	TRBJ2-1	TGTGCCAGCAGTGACGGGGCTAGCGGGGTGAATGAGCAGTTCTTC	CASSDGASGVNEQFF
NA	TRBV27	NA	TRBJ2-5	TGTGCCAGCAGTTTTTGGACCGGGCACTCAGAAGAGACCCAGTACTTC	CASSFWTGHSEETQYF
NA	TRBV7-2	NA	TRBJ2-1	TGCGCCAGCAGCGGACCTTCTCGAGGGAGGAACAATGAGCAGTTCTTC	CASSGPSRGRNNEQFF
NA	TRBV20-1	TRBD2	TRBJ2-1	TGCAGTGCTCGCCCGGGGGGTCCCTACAATGAGCAGTTCTTC	CSARPGGPYNEQFF
NA	TRBV20-1	NA	TRBJ2-7	TGCAGTGGGGGGGAGTACGAGCAGTACTTC	CSGGEYEQYF
NA	TRBV20-1	NA	TRBJ1-3	TGCAGTGCTAGTATAAGGGGACTCTCTGGAAACACCATATATTTT	CSASIRGLSGNTIYF
few	TRBV7-2	NA	TRBJ1-6	TGTGCCAGCAGCTTAAGGTTGCAGGGGCCTTCACCCCTCCACTTT	CASSLRLQGPSPLHF
once	TRBV20-1	TRBD1	TRBJ1-1	TGCAGTGCTAGCGCAGGGGGGAACACTGAAGCTTTCTTT	CSASAGGNTEAFF
NA	TRBV18	NA	TRBJ2-6	TGTGCCAGCTCATCCAGACTTGCCCTTTCTGGGGCCAACGTCCTGACTTTC	CASSSRLALSGANVLTF
NA	TRBV19	NA	TRBJ1-1	TGTGCCAGTAGTATCGTCACAACCACTGAAGCTTTCTTT	CASSIVTTTEAFF
NA	TRBV24-1	NA	TRBJ1-1	TGTGCCACCAGCTCCGGGACACCGAACACTGAAGCTTTCTTT	CATSSGTPNTEAFF
once	TRBV6-5	NA	TRBJ2-5	TGTGCCAGCAGTTACTCGGAGGGGCGGTCGGAGACCCAGTACTTC	CASSYSEGRSETQYF
NA	TRBV12-3/TRBV12-4	NA	TRBJ2-1	TGTGCCAGCACCGTGCAGGGGGGCTTGGGTGAGCAGTTCTTC	CASTVQGGLGEQFF
NA	TRBV27	NA	TRBJ2-1	TGTGCCAGCAGTCCTGGGCAGGGGTTCAACAATGAGCAGTTCTTC	CASSPGQGFNNEQFF
few	TRBV20-1	TRBD2	TRBJ2-1	TGCAGTGCTATTGGGACTAGCGGATTAAATGAGCAGTTCTTC	CSAIGTSGLNEQFF
NA	TRBV19	NA	TRBJ2-2	TGTGCCAGTAGGCAGCCGCCCGGGGAGCTGTTTTTT	CASRQPPGELFF
NA	TRBV7-9	TRBD2	TRBJ2-7	TGTGCCAGCAGCCCTGGACTAGTAAGGGTCTACTTC	CASSPGLVRVYF